This is a list of T cell receptor beta chains from one sample in a study of identical twins. TCRdb analysed the 5' RACE reads with MiXCR anew, one entry per CDR3 protein. The sample lists 250,000 to 300,000 distinct CDR3 sequences, roughly 8.7% occurring once. These sequences were also reported in another study, on yellow fever vaccine responses in identical twins.

Sequencing was done on a sample of CD8+ T cells sorted from blood. The receptors originated from a woman between 18 and 29 years old in good health. CDR3s include the opening cysteine and the closing phenylalanine or tryptophan. D genes are given only for firm matches. Clone size is stated in some rows and not others, as once, few, many or a class when expanded.

>TRBJ1-5|TRBV5-1|-|many
TGCGCCAGCAGCCCGGGCGGGAGTCAGCCCCAGCATTTT
CASSPGGSQPQHF
>TRBJ2-7|TRBV3-1|TRBD2|many
TGTGCCAGCACCGCGGGACTAGCGGGAGCGGTCGAGCAGTACTTC
CASTAGLAGAVEQYF
>TRBJ2-7|TRBV7-9|-|-
TGTGCCAGCAGCCAGCCGGGAGTAGTCTACGAGCAGTACTTC
CASSQPGVVYEQYF
>TRBJ1-1|TRBV5-1|TRBD1|-
TGCGCCAGCAGCTTCACACAGGGGTACACTGAAGCTTTCTTT
CASSFTQGYTEAFF
>TRBJ2-1|TRBV4-1|TRBD2|-
TGCGCCAGCAGCCCATGGGGACTAGCGGCTTACAATGAGCAGTTCTTC
CASSPWGLAAYNEQFF
>TRBJ2-7|TRBV7-2|TRBD1|few
TGTGCCAGCAGCATTATCACCAGGGGGTACGAGCAGTACTTC
CASSIITRGYEQYF
>TRBJ2-3|TRBV6-6|-|-
TGTGCCAGCAGTACTTTCGCCACAGATACGCAGTATTTT
CASSTFATDTQYF
>TRBJ2-1|TRBV12-3/TRBV12-4|TRBD2|few
TGTGCCAGCAGTTTAATCCTAGCGGGGCCAGATAACAATGAGCAGTTCTTC
CASSLILAGPDNNEQFF
>TRBJ2-1|TRBV21-1|-|many
TGTGCCAGCAGCAGAAATAGGTGTGGCGAGCAGTTCTTC
CASSRNRCGEQFF
>TRBJ2-7|TRBV18|TRBD1|-
TGTGCCAGCTCACCTAGCGACAGGGGAACAAATTACGAGCAGTACTTC
CASSPSDRGTNYEQYF
>TRBJ2-7|TRBV6-5|-|-
TGTGCCAGCAGTTACTTTAACCAGGGAACCTACGAGCAGTACTTC
CASSYFNQGTYEQYF
>TRBJ2-6|TRBV6-2/TRBV6-3|-|-
TGTGCCAGCAGTTTGGGTGGGGGCTCTGGGGCCAACGTCCTGACTTTC
CASSLGGGSGANVLTF
>TRBJ2-3|TRBV18|-|many
TGTGCCAATCGTCTAGGCACAGATACGCAGTATTTT
CANRLGTDTQYF
>TRBJ2-4|TRBV12-3/TRBV12-4|TRBD1|many
TGTGCCAGCAGTTCCGGGACAGCCCTAGCCAAAAACATTCAGTACTTC
CASSSGTALAKNIQYF
>TRBJ2-3|TRBV11-1|TRBD2|-
TGTGCCAGCAGCGGGGGGACTAGCCCCACCTCGGGGGTGGATACGCAGTATTTT
CASSGGTSPTSGVDTQYF
>TRBJ2-7|TRBV29-1|-|many
TGCAGCGTTGACAAGCGAGTAGACAGCTCCTACGAGCAGTACTTC
CSVDKRVDSSYEQYF
>TRBJ2-7|TRBV4-3|-|few
TGCGCCAGCAGCCAGGACACTACCTCCTACGAGCAGTACTTC
CASSQDTTSYEQYF
>TRBJ2-2|TRBV28|-|-
TGTGCCAGCAGTTTAGCGGGGCACACCGGGGAGCTGTTTTTT
CASSLAGHTGELFF
>TRBJ2-5|TRBV13|-|few
TGTGCCAGCAGCATAACCGGGTCCTTGGAAGAGACCCAGTACTTC
CASSITGSLEETQYF
>TRBJ1-3|TRBV9|-|few
TGTGCCAGCAGCCCACACGTAACCCCGGGAAGGGGGTCTGGAAACACCATATATTTT
CASSPHVTPGRGSGNTIYF